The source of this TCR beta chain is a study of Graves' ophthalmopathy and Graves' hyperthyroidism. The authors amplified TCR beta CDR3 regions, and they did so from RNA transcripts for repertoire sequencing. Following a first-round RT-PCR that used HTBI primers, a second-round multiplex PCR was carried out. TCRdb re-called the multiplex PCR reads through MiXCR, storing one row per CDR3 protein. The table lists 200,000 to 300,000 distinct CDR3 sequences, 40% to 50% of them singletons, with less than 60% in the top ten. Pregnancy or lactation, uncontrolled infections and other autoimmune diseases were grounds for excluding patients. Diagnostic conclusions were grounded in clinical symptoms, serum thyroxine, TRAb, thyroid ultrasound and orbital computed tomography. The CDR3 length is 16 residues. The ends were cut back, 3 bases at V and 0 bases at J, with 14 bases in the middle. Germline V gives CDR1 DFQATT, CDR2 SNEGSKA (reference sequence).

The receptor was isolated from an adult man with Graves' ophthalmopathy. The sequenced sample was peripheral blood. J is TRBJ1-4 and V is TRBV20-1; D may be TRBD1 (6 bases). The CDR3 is CSARGDIGATNEKLFF. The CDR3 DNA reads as TGCAGTGCTAGGGGGGACATCGGGGCAACTAATGAAAAACTGTTTTTT.